The source of this T cell receptor (beta chain) is a study of neurological immune-mediated disorders. Study-wide points: The expanded clones of different subjects shared no CDR3 amino acid sequences (suggesting private repertoires in all groups).

With 5 bases clipped from V and 6 bases from J, the junction kept 6 bases outside the gene matches. Germline CDR1 MDHEN, CDR2 SYDVKM. The CDR3 loop spans 16 amino acids. The team produced cDNA through 5'RACE using 10-nucleotide random UMIs. Sequencing of 15-18 subjects in each run yielded over 190 million TCR-beta sequences. TCRdb ran MiXCR on the 5' RACE reads and lists one entry per CDR3 protein. Altogether 20,000 to 30,000 distinct CDR3 sequences are present, roughly 12% being singletons, with the ten largest covering 15% to 20%. Stored at -80 C, 2 million PBMCs were the source of the unsorted libraries. This clonotype came up many times. What it binds is not known.

The TCR comes from a middle-aged woman with HTLV-1-associated myelopathy (HAM/TSP). Sequencing was performed on PBMCs. The gene calls are TRBV28 and TRBJ2-4; 14 bases match TRBD2. The CDR3 here is CASSMTSGGAVNIQYF. The DNA for the CDR3 is TGTGCCAGCAGTATGACTAGCGGGGGGGCCGTAAACATTCAGTACTTC.